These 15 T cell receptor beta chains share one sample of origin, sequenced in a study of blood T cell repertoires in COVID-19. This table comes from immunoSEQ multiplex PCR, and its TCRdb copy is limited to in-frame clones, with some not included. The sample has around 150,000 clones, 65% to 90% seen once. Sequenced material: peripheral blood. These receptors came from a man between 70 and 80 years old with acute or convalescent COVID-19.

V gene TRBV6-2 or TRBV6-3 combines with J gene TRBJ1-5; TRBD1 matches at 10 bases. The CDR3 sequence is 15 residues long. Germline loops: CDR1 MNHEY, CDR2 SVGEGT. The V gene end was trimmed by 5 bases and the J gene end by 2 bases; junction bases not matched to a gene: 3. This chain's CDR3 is CASSDRGRGNQPQHF. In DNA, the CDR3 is TGTGCCAGCAGTGACAGGGGGCGCGGCAATCAGCCCCAGCATTTT.

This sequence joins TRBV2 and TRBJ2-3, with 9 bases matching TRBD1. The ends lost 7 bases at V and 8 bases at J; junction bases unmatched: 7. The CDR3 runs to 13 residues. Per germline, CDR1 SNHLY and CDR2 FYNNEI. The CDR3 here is CASTPGQGSTQYF. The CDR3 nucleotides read TGTGCCAGCACCCCGGGACAGGGTAGTACGCAGTATTTT.

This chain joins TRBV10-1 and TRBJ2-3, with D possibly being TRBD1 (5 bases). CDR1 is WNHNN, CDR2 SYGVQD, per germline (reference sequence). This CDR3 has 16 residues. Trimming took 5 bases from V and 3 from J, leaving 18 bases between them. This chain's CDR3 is CASSPLGRVGTDTQYF. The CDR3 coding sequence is TGCGCCAGCAGTCCCCTTGGCAGGGTTGGAACAGATACGCAGTATTTT.

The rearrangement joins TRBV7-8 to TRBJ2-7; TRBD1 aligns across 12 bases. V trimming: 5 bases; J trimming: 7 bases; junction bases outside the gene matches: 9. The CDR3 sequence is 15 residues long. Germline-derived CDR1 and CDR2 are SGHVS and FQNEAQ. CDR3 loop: CASSTRDRGPWEQYF. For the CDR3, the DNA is TGTGCCAGCAGCACCCGGGACAGGGGGCCGTGGGAGCAGTACTTC. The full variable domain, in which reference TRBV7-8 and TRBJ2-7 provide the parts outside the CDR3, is GAGVSQSPRYKVAKRGQDVALRCDPISGHVSLFWYQQALGQGPEFLTYFQNEAQLDKSGLPSDRFFAERPEGSVSTLKIQRTQQEDSAVYLCASSTRDRGPWEQYFGPGTRLTVT.

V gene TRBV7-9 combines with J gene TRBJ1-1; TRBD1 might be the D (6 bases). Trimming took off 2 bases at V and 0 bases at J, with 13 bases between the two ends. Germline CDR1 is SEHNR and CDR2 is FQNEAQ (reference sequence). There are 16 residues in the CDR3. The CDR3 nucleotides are TGTGCCAGCAGCTTACCCAGGGGAACCTTGAACACTGAAGCTTTCTTT. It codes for CASSLPRGTLNTEAFF.

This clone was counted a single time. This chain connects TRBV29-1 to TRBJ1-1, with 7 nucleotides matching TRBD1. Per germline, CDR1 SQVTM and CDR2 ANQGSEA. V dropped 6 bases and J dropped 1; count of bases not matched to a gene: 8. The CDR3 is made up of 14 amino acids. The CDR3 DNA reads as TGCAGCGTCCGAGGACAGGCCCAGAACACTGAAGCTTTCTTT. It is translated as CSVRGQAQNTEAFF.

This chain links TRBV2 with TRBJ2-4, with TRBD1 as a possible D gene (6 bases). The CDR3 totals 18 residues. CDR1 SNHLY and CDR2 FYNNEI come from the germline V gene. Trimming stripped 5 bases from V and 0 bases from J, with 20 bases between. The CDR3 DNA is TGTGCCAGCAGTCCCCCGTCCGGGACACTCCTAGCCAAAAACATTCAGTACTTC. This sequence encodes CASSPPSGTLLAKNIQYF. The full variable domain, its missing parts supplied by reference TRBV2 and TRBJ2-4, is EPEVTQTPSHQVTQMGQEVILRCVPISNHLYFYWYRQILGQKVEFLVSFYNNEISEKSEIFDDQFSVERPDGSNFTLKIRSTKLEDSAMYFCASSPPSGTLLAKNIQYFGAGTRLSVL.

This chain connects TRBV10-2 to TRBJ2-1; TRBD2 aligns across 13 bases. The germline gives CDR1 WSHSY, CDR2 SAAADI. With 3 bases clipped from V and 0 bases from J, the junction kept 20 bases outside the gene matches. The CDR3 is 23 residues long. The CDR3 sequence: CASSDPTGTSGKVDLSSYNEQFF. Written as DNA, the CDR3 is TGCGCCAGCAGTGACCCCACCGGGACTAGCGGGAAGGTGGATTTAAGCTCCTACAATGAGCAGTTCTTC.

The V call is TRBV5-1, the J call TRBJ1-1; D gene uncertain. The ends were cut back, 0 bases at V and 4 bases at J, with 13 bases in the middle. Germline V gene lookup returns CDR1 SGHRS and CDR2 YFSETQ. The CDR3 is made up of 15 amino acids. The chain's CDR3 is CASSLAMSGVTEAFF. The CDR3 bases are TGCGCCAGCAGCTTGGCTATGTCCGGAGTCACTGAAGCTTTCTTT. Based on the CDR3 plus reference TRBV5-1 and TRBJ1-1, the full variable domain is KAGVTQTPRYLIKTRGQQVTLSCSPISGHRSVSWYQQTPGQGLQFLFEYFSETQRNKGNFPGRFSGRQFSNSRSEMNVSTLELGDSALYLCASSLAMSGVTEAFFGQGTRLTVV.

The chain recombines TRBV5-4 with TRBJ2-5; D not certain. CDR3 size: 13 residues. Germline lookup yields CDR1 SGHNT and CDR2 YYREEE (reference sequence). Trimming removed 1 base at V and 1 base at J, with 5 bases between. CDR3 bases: TGTGCCAGCAGCTTGCGTATCCAAGAGACCCAGTACTTC. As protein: CASSLRIQETQYF.

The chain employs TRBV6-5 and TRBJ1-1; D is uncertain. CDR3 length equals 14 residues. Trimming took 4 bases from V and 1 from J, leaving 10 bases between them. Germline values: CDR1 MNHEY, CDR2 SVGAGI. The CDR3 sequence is CASSSRTGNTEAFF. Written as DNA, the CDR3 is TGTGCCAGCAGTTCCCGGACTGGGAACACTGAAGCTTTCTTT.

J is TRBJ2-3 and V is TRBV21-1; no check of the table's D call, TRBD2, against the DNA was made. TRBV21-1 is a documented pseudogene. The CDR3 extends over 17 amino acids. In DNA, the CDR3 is TGTGCCAGCAGCAATGTCGGACTAGCCTGGAGCACAGATACGCAGTATTTT. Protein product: CASSNVGLAWSTDTQYF.

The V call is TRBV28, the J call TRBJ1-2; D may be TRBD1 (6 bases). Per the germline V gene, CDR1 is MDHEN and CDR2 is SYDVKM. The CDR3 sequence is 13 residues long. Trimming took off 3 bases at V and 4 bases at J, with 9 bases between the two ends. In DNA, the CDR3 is TGTGCCAGCAGTTTTAGCAGGGGCTATGGCTACACCTTC. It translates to CASSFSRGYGYTF.

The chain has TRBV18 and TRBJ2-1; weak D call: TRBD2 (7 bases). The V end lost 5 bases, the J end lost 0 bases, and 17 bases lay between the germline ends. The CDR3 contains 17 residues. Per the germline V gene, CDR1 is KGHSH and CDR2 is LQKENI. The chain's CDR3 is CASSGGGPSSSYNEQFF. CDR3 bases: TGTGCCAGCTCAGGGGGGGGCCCTTCGAGCTCCTACAATGAGCAGTTCTTC.

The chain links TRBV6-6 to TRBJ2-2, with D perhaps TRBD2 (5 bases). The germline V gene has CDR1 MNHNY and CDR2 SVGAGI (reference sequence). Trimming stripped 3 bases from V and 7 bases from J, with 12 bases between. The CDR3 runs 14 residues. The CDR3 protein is CASSYSGKDGELFF. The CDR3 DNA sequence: TGTGCCAGCAGTTATTCCGGGAAAGACGGGGAGCTGTTTTTT.